These T cell receptor beta chains were read from a single sample in a study of blood T cell repertoires in COVID-19. Sequencing used immunoSEQ multiplex PCR; TCRdb keeps in-frame clones, though not all of them. The table has more than 12,000 clones, over 75% seen once. Sequenced sample: peripheral blood. These receptors were taken from a human donor in a cohort sampled during active COVID-19. CDR3s include the opening cysteine and the closing phenylalanine or tryptophan. D genes are given only for firm matches. Rows may omit the clone size; those that give it use once, few, many or a size class.

cdr3_nt,cdr3_aa,clone_size,v_call,j_call,d_call
TGTGCCAGTAGTACCCTCCTCTGGGCAGGCAATCAGCCCCAGCATTTT,CASSTLLWAGNQPQHF,NA,TRBV19,TRBJ1-5,NA
TGTGCCAGCAGTTACCGGCAGGGGTTTTACAATGAGCAGTTCTTC,CASSYRQGFYNEQFF,NA,TRBV6-5,TRBJ2-1,NA
TGTGCCAGTACAGACTCAGGAAACACCATATATTTT,CASTDSGNTIYF,NA,TRBV19,TRBJ1-3,NA
TGTGCCAGCAGCCGGGACAGTAAGGCCGGGGAGCTGTTTTTT,CASSRDSKAGELFF,NA,TRBV7-9,TRBJ2-2,TRBD1
TGTGCCAGCAGTCGCACCGGGGGGCGCTATGGCTACACCTTC,CASSRTGGRYGYTF,NA,TRBV27,TRBJ1-2,NA
TGTGCCAGCAGTTTAGCAGGGATCGGTGGCTACACCTTC,CASSLAGIGGYTF,NA,TRBV28,TRBJ1-2,NA
TGCGCCAGCAGCCTAGGCCAGGGAAGGCCCTACGAGCAGTACTTC,CASSLGQGRPYEQYF,NA,TRBV4-1,TRBJ2-7,NA
TGTGCCAGCAGCCCCTCTAGCGGGGGGGCCGCCGCAGATACGCAGTATTTT,CASSPSSGGAAADTQYF,NA,TRBV11-2,TRBJ2-3,TRBD2
TGTGCCAGCAGCTTGGACAGGGTCAACAATGAGCAGTTCTTC,CASSLDRVNNEQFF,NA,TRBV5-8,TRBJ2-1,NA
TGTGCCAGCAGCAAGACAGGGGGCAGAAACACTGAAGCTTTCTTT,CASSKTGGRNTEAFF,NA,TRBV21-1,TRBJ1-1,NA
TGTGCCAGCAGTGAACAGGTGGGACAAACACTGTTTTTT,CASSEQVGQTLFF,NA,TRBV6-4,TRBJ1-4,NA
TGTGCCAGCGCTAGCGGGGGGCCCTACTACAATGAGCAGTTCTTC,CASASGGPYYNEQFF,NA,TRBV27,TRBJ2-1,TRBD2
TGTGCCATCAGTGAGGGGCAGGGCAACCAAGAGACCCAGTACTTC,CAISEGQGNQETQYF,NA,TRBV10-3,TRBJ2-5,NA
TGTGCCAGCAGTTTTAACAGCTATGGCTACACCTTC,CASSFNSYGYTF,once,TRBV28,TRBJ1-2,NA
TGCGCCAGCAGCCGCATTACTAGCGGGAGGGCCACTGAGCAGTTCTTC,CASSRITSGRATEQFF,NA,TRBV4-3,TRBJ2-1,TRBD2
TGTGCCAGCAGCTTAGCGCAGGGATTCTTGGAGACCCAGTACTTC,CASSLAQGFLETQYF,NA,TRBV7-7,TRBJ2-5,NA
TGTGCCAGCAGCAGGGAGCCGCGGGGGCCTAACACCGGGGAGCTGTTTTTT,CASSREPRGPNTGELFF,few,TRBV11-2,TRBJ2-2,NA
TGTGCCAGCAGCCCGACAGGGAGCACAGATACGCAGTATTTT,CASSPTGSTDTQYF,NA,TRBV5-4,TRBJ2-3,TRBD1
TGTGCCAGCAGCTTACAGAGGGACACTGAAGCTTTCTTT,CASSLQRDTEAFF,NA,TRBV11-3,TRBJ1-1,NA
TGTGCCAGCAGCTTGGCCCAAGGCGGGGCCTACGAGCAGTACTTC,CASSLAQGGAYEQYF,NA,TRBV5-4,TRBJ2-7,NA
TGCGCCAGCAGCCAAGGTCAAACAGATACGCAGTATTTT,CASSQGQTDTQYF,NA,TRBV4-3,TRBJ2-3,NA
TGTGCCAGCAGCCGCCGACAGGGGAATGAAAAACTGTTTTTT,CASSRRQGNEKLFF,NA,TRBV11-3,TRBJ1-4,TRBD1
TGTGCCAGCAGCTTGGCCTTCAGTTTCTACGAGCAGTACTTC,CASSLAFSFYEQYF,NA,TRBV5-5,TRBJ2-7,NA
TGCGCCAGCAGCTTGCGGCAGGCGAACACCGGGGAGCTGTTTTTT,CASSLRQANTGELFF,few,TRBV5-1,TRBJ2-2,NA
TGTGCCAGCAGTCTAAGGGACAGGGACCAAAACATTCAGTACTTC,CASSLRDRDQNIQYF,NA,TRBV6-5,TRBJ2-4,TRBD1
TGTGCCAGCAGTGGAGCGGGGATAATCCAAGAGACCCAGTACTTC,CASSGAGIIQETQYF,NA,TRBV28,TRBJ2-5,TRBD2
TGTGCCAGTAGTATAGTCCTATTACAGGGGAACCCCCAGCATTTT,CASSIVLLQGNPQHF,NA,TRBV19,TRBJ1-5,TRBD1